Here is one TCR beta chain with its context. Original handling: From reference gene primer amplification, estimates of nucleated cell counts were derived. The assay was immunoSEQ multiplex PCR, and TCRdb's table has in-frame clones only and misses some. The DNA gave D and trimming, while V, J and clone size come from that table. This table holds about 64,000 clones, 80% to 90% found once. This specimen comes from a study of blood T cell repertoires in COVID-19. On the study more broadly: Both acute and convalescent COVID-19 samples were obtained from the United States, Italy and Spain. From T cells, B-cell-depleted T cells, or PBMCs came the material, which was cDNA or gDNA.

The receptor comes from a man aged 40-55 years with acute or convalescent COVID-19. Sequencing used peripheral blood.

As DNA, the CDR3 is TGCAGCCCCGGCAGGGACAGGTGCCTTTATAGCAATCAGCCCCAGCATTTT. Translating gives CSPGRDRCLYSNQPQHF. This chain connects TRBV29-1 to TRBJ1-5; 8 nucleotides align to TRBD1. With 8 bases clipped from V and 0 bases from J, the junction kept 15 bases outside the gene matches. CDR1 and CDR2 (germline): SQVTM, ANQGSEA. The CDR3 is made up of 17 amino acids. The whole variable domain, filled in from reference TRBV29-1 and TRBJ1-5, reads SAVISQKPSRDICQRGTSLTIQCQVDSQVTMMFWYRQQPGQSLTLIATANQGSEATYESGFVIDKFPISRPNLTFSTLTVSNMSPEDSSIYLCSPGRDRCLYSNQPQHFGDGTRLSIL.